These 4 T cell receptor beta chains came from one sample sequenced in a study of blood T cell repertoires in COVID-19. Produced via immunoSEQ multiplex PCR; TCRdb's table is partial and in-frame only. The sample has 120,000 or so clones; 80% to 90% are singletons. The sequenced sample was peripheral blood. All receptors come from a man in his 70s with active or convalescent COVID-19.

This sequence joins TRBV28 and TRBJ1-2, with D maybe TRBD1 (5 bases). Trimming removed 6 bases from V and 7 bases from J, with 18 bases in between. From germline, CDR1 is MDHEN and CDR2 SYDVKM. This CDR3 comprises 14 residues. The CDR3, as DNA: TGTGCCAGCAGCTTGACGGAGGGGCTATCTGGCTACACCTTC. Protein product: CASSLTEGLSGYTF.

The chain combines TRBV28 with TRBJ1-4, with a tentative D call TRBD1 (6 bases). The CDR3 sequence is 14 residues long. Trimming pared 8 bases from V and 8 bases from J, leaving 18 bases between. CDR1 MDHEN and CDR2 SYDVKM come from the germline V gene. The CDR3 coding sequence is TGTGCCAGCCGTAATAACGGGGGGGGCGAAAAACTGTTTTTT. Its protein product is CASRNNGGGEKLFF.

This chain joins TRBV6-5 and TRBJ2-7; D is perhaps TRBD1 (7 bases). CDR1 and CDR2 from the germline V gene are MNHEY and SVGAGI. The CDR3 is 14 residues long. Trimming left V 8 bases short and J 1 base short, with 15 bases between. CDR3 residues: CASGRAGGSYEQYF. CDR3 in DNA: TGTGCCAGCGGCCGGGCAGGGGGGTCCTACGAGCAGTACTTC.

The CDR3 sequence: CASRWTGAGELFF. As DNA, the CDR3 is TGTGCCAGCAGATGGACAGGGGCCGGGGAGCTGTTTTTT. This chain uses TRBV28 with TRBJ2-2, with 9 bases that match TRBD1. CDR1 and CDR2 (germline): MDHEN, SYDVKM. The CDR3 covers 13 residues. V was clipped by 6 bases and J by 6 bases; unmatched bases: 2.